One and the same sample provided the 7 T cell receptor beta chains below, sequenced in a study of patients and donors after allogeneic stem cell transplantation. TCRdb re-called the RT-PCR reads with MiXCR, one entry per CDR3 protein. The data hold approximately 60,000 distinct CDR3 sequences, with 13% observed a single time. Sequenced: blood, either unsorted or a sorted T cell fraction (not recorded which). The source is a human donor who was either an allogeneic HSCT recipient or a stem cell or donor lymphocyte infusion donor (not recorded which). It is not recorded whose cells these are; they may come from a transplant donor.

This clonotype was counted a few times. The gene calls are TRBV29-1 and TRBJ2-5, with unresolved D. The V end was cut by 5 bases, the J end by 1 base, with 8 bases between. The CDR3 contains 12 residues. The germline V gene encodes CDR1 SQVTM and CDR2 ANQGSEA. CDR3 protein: CSVLHGQETQYF. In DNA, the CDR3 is TGCAGCGTTCTCCACGGCCAAGAGACCCAGTACTTC.

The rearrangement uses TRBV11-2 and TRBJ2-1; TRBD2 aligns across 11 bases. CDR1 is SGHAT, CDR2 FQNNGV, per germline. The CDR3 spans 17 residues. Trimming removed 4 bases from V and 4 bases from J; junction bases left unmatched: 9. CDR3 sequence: CASSSGLAGTNYNEQFF. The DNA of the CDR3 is TGTGCCAGCAGCTCCGGACTAGCGGGCACCAATTACAATGAGCAGTTCTTC. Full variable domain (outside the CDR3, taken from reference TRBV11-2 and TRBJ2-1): EAGVAQSPRYKIIEKRQSVAFWCNPISGHATLYWYQQILGQGPKLLIQFQNNGVVDDSQLPKDRFSAERLKGVDSTLKIQPAKLEDSAVYLCASSSGLAGTNYNEQFFGPGTRLTVL.

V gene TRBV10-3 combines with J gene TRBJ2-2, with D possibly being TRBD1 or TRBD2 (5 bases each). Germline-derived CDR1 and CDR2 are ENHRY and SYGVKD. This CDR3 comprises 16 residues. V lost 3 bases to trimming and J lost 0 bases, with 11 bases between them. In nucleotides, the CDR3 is TGTGCCATCAGTGACCGTGGGACGGCGAACACCGGGGAGCTGTTTTTT. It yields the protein CAISDRGTANTGELFF.

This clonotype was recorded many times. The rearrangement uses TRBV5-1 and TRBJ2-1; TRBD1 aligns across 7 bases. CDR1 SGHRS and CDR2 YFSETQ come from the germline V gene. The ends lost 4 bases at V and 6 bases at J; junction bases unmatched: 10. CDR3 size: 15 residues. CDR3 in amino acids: CASSTGQAVVNEQFF. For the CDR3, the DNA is TGCGCCAGCAGCACAGGACAGGCCGTAGTCAATGAGCAGTTCTTC.

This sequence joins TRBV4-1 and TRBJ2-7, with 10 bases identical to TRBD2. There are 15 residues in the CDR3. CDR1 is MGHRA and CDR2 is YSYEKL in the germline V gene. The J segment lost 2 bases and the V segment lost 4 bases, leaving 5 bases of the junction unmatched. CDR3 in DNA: TGCGCCAGCAGCCCCAGGACTAGCGGACCCTACGAGCAGTACTTC. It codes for CASSPRTSGPYEQYF.

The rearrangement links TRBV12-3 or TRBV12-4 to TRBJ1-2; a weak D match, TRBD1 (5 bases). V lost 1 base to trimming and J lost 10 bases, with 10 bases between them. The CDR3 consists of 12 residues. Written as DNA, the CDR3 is TGTGCCAGCAGTTTAGACAGGCGGGACTACACCTTC. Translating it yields CASSLDRRDYTF.

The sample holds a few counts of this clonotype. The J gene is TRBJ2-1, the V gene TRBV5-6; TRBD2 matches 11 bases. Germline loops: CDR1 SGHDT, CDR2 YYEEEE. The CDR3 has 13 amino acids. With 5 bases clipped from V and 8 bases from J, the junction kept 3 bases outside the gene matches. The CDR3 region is CASRLAGGYEQFF. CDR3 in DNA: TGTGCCAGCAGGCTAGCGGGAGGCTATGAGCAGTTCTTC.